These T cell receptor beta chains were read from a single sample in a study of blood T cell repertoires in COVID-19. Libraries were prepared by immunoSEQ multiplex PCR; TCRdb keeps only in-frame clonotypes and omits some of them. The data hold about 290,000 clones, with 85% to 90% observed a single time. Sequenced material: peripheral blood. All receptors come from a woman aged 25 to 39 with COVID-19, enrolled during active disease. The CDR3 runs from the conserved cysteine through the conserved F or W. A D gene is named only where the DNA matches it firmly. A clone size is listed for some rows: how often the clone was seen (once, few, many), or a class if it is expanded.

J: TRBJ1-6
V: TRBV3-1/TRBV3-2
D: NA
size: NA
DNA: TGTGCCAGCAGGGGACATTCGGATAATTCACCCCTCCACTTT
CDR3: CASRGHSDNSPLHF

J: TRBJ2-5
V: TRBV5-1
D: NA
size: NA
DNA: TGCGCCAGCAGCTTGGATCTGCGGGCGTTGGAGACCCAGTACTTC
CDR3: CASSLDLRALETQYF

J: TRBJ1-2
V: TRBV7-2
D: NA
size: NA
DNA: TGTGCCAGCAGCTTAGATCGGGGTCCCCTTAACTATGGCTACACCTTC
CDR3: CASSLDRGPLNYGYTF

J: TRBJ1-2
V: TRBV11-2
D: NA
size: NA
DNA: TGTGCCAGCAGCTTAGACAGAGGCCTCTCCACGACGGGCTACACCTTC
CDR3: CASSLDRGLSTTGYTF

J: TRBJ1-1
V: TRBV5-6
D: NA
size: NA
DNA: TGTGCCAGCAGCTTCGGCGGATCTGAAGCTTTCTTT
CDR3: CASSFGGSEAFF

J: TRBJ1-5
V: TRBV9
D: TRBD1
size: NA
DNA: TGTGCCAGCAGCGTAGTACCCCCGGGACAGGGCCTACATCAGCCCCAGCATTTT
CDR3: CASSVVPPGQGLHQPQHF

J: TRBJ2-7
V: TRBV5-1
D: TRBD2
size: NA
DNA: TGCGCCAGCAGCTTGGAGGCAGCGGGGGCTGCCTGGGAGCAGTACTTC
CDR3: CASSLEAAGAAWEQYF

J: TRBJ1-1
V: TRBV18
D: TRBD1
size: NA
DNA: TGTGCCAGCTCAGCTACAGGGGGGCCTATGAACACTGAAGCTTTCTTT
CDR3: CASSATGGPMNTEAFF

J: TRBJ1-5
V: TRBV2
D: NA
size: NA
DNA: TGTGCCAGCAGTGACGGCCAGACAAGCAATCAGCCCCAGCATTTT
CDR3: CASSDGQTSNQPQHF

J: TRBJ1-6
V: TRBV9
D: TRBD1
size: many
DNA: TGTGCCAGCAGCGTAGGGCAGGGGGCTAATTCACCCCTCCACTTT
CDR3: CASSVGQGANSPLHF

J: TRBJ2-5
V: TRBV7-8
D: TRBD2
size: NA
DNA: TGTGCCAGCAGCGCGCCAACTAGCGGGGGGGCAGAGACCCAGTACTTC
CDR3: CASSAPTSGGAETQYF

J: TRBJ2-7
V: TRBV15
D: NA
size: NA
DNA: TGTGCCACCAGCAGAGATCTGACCAACGGGGAGCAGTACTTC
CDR3: CATSRDLTNGEQYF

J: TRBJ2-3
V: TRBV27
D: NA
size: few
DNA: TGTGCCAGCAGTCCCCGGGTCTACCCATCCACAGATACGCAGTATTTT
CDR3: CASSPRVYPSTDTQYF

J: TRBJ1-5
V: TRBV30
D: NA
size: NA
DNA: TGTGCCTGGAGTCAAAATCAGCCCCAGCATTTT
CDR3: CAWSQNQPQHF

J: TRBJ2-1
V: TRBV5-1
D: NA
size: NA
DNA: TGCGCCAGCGGCAGCAACAGACGTTTTGAGCAGTTCTTC
CDR3: CASGSNRRFEQFF

J: TRBJ2-5
V: TRBV21-1
D: NA
size: once
DNA: TGTGCCAGCAGCAAAGGTGGGGGGGGAACAGAGACCCAGTACTTC
CDR3: CASSKGGGGTETQYF

J: TRBJ1-2
V: TRBV7-8
D: NA
size: NA
DNA: TGTGCCAGCAGCTTAGTAGGGTCCGGGGGAGTCCGCTATGGCTACACCTTC
CDR3: CASSLVGSGGVRYGYTF

J: TRBJ1-1
V: TRBV6-5
D: NA
size: NA
DNA: TGTGCCAGCCGCCGCGGGACCTGGGGGGCTGAAGCTTTCTTT
CDR3: CASRRGTWGAEAFF

J: TRBJ1-1
V: TRBV6-5
D: NA
size: NA
DNA: TGTGCCAGCAGTTACTGGGGGGGAGGGGGTGAAGCTTTCTTT
CDR3: CASSYWGGGGEAFF

J: TRBJ2-5
V: TRBV2
D: NA
size: NA
DNA: TGTGCCAGCAGTGAAGGTGCGGGGGCTTTAGAGACCCAGTACTTC
CDR3: CASSEGAGALETQYF

J: TRBJ1-3
V: TRBV21-1
D: NA
size: NA
DNA: TGTGCCAGCAGCAAAGGAGGGGGGGATGGAAACACCATATATTTT
CDR3: CASSKGGGDGNTIYF

J: TRBJ1-2
V: TRBV5-4
D: TRBD1
size: NA
DNA: TGTGCCAGCAGCTACGACAGGGGTGGTGGCTACACCTTC
CDR3: CASSYDRGGGYTF

J: TRBJ1-1
V: TRBV9
D: NA
size: NA
DNA: TGTGCCAGCAGCGTAGACTCGGGAGAAGCTTTCTTT
CDR3: CASSVDSGEAFF

J: TRBJ1-2
V: TRBV27
D: NA
size: NA
DNA: TGTGCCAGCAGTTTATCGGGGGGAGACTCCTATGGCTACACCTTC
CDR3: CASSLSGGDSYGYTF

J: TRBJ1-1
V: TRBV7-8
D: TRBD1
size: NA
DNA: TGTGCCAGCAGCTGGGGACAGGGTAGGAACACTGAAGCTTTCTTT
CDR3: CASSWGQGRNTEAFF

J: TRBJ2-3
V: TRBV13
D: NA
size: NA
DNA: TGTGCCAGCAGCCGAACTACCATAATTAGCACAGATACGCAGTATTTT
CDR3: CASSRTTIISTDTQYF

J: TRBJ2-5
V: TRBV6-2/TRBV6-3
D: TRBD1
size: NA
DNA: TGTGCCAGCAGTTACTCGAACTTTCACTTGTTCCGGGACAGGGTTGAGACCCAGTACTTC
CDR3: CASSYSNFHLFRDRVETQYF

J: TRBJ2-1
V: TRBV19
D: TRBD1
size: NA
DNA: TGTGCCAGTAGTATGGGGTACAGGGGATCCTACAATGAGCAGTTCTTC
CDR3: CASSMGYRGSYNEQFF

J: TRBJ2-1
V: TRBV27
D: NA
size: NA
DNA: TGTGCCAGCAGTTTAGGGGCGGCCTACAATGAGCAGTTCTTC
CDR3: CASSLGAAYNEQFF

J: TRBJ2-3
V: TRBV2
D: TRBD2
size: NA
DNA: TGTGCCAGCAGTGTAGAGGCGGGGGGGGCAGATACGCAGTATTTT
CDR3: CASSVEAGGADTQYF

J: TRBJ2-5
V: TRBV7-6
D: TRBD2
size: NA
DNA: TGTGCCAGCGAGGGAGGGAACATGGAGACCCAGTACTTC
CDR3: CASEGGNMETQYF

J: TRBJ1-1
V: TRBV9
D: NA
size: NA
DNA: TGTGCCAGCAGCGTAGGACAGGAGCACTTGAACACTGAAGCTTTCTTT
CDR3: CASSVGQEHLNTEAFF

J: TRBJ2-7
V: TRBV5-4
D: NA
size: NA
DNA: TGTGCCAGCAGCGCGCATCCGACTGGGGCCGGATACGAGCAGTACTTC
CDR3: CASSAHPTGAGYEQYF

J: TRBJ2-5
V: TRBV25-1
D: NA
size: NA
DNA: TGTGCCAGCAGTGCCCGGGAGTGGATTGGGGAGACCCAGTACTTC
CDR3: CASSAREWIGETQYF

J: TRBJ2-3
V: TRBV6-5
D: NA
size: once
DNA: TGTGCCAGCAGGCAGGGGTGGGCAGATACGCAGTATTTT
CDR3: CASRQGWADTQYF

J: TRBJ2-6
V: TRBV9
D: NA
size: NA
DNA: TGTGCCAGCAGCCCCACTGGGGCCAACGTCCTGACTTTC
CDR3: CASSPTGANVLTF

J: TRBJ2-5
V: TRBV5-1
D: TRBD2
size: NA
DNA: TGCGCCAGCAGCGATCCTAGCGGTCAAGAGACCCAGTACTTC
CDR3: CASSDPSGQETQYF

J: TRBJ1-6
V: TRBV30
D: NA
size: NA
DNA: TGTGCCTGGAGTGCAGGTGGCTCCTATAATTCACCCCTCCACTTT
CDR3: CAWSAGGSYNSPLHF

J: TRBJ1-2
V: TRBV4-1
D: TRBD1
size: NA
DNA: TGCGCCAGCAGCCAAGGGACAGGTTTCTTCTATGGCTACACCTTC
CDR3: CASSQGTGFFYGYTF

J: TRBJ1-2
V: TRBV18
D: NA
size: NA
DNA: TGTGCCAGCTCACCCACCGGGGAGTTCTATGGCTACACCTTC
CDR3: CASSPTGEFYGYTF

J: TRBJ1-5
V: TRBV7-9
D: NA
size: NA
DNA: TGTGCCAGCAGCCAGGAGGAGGGGAGTCAGCCCCAGCATTTT
CDR3: CASSQEEGSQPQHF

J: TRBJ1-1
V: TRBV4-1
D: TRBD1
size: NA
DNA: TGCGCCAGCAGCCCAGTCGGACAGGGAAACACTGAAGCTTTCTTT
CDR3: CASSPVGQGNTEAFF

J: TRBJ2-5
V: TRBV6-1
D: TRBD2
size: NA
DNA: TGTGCCAGCAGTGAAAATACCTGGGGGGGGACCCAGTACTTC
CDR3: CASSENTWGGTQYF

J: TRBJ1-5
V: TRBV19
D: TRBD1
size: once
DNA: TGTGCCAGTAGTATAGACCCGGGACAGCCATCGGGTCAGCCCCAGCATTTT
CDR3: CASSIDPGQPSGQPQHF

J: TRBJ1-2
V: TRBV3-1/TRBV3-2
D: NA
size: NA
DNA: TGTGCCAGCAGCCTGTATCATGGCTACACCTTC
CDR3: CASSLYHGYTF

J: TRBJ1-3
V: TRBV9
D: NA
size: NA
DNA: TGTGCCAGCAGCGTAAGCCCTAACTCTGGAAACACCATATATTTT
CDR3: CASSVSPNSGNTIYF

J: TRBJ2-6
V: TRBV2
D: NA
size: NA
DNA: TGTGCCAGCAGATACAGGTTACTCACTGGGGCCAACGTCCTGACTTTC
CDR3: CASRYRLLTGANVLTF

J: TRBJ2-3
V: TRBV5-1
D: NA
size: NA
DNA: TGCGCCAGCAGTCTGAAGGGGGATACGCAGTATTTT
CDR3: CASSLKGDTQYF

J: TRBJ1-6
V: TRBV7-9
D: TRBD1
size: NA
DNA: TGTGCCAGCCGGGACAGGGCGCGAGATTCACCCCTCCACTTT
CDR3: CASRDRARDSPLHF

J: TRBJ1-2
V: TRBV20-1
D: NA
size: NA
DNA: TGCAGTGCTAGTCATCAGAGGGAAGGGGGCTACACCTTC
CDR3: CSASHQREGGYTF

J: TRBJ2-7
V: TRBV7-2
D: NA
size: NA
DNA: TGTGCCAGCAGCGCATACAGGACCTACGAGCAGTACTTC
CDR3: CASSAYRTYEQYF

J: TRBJ1-1
V: TRBV5-1
D: NA
size: NA
DNA: TGCGCCAGCAGCTTGACCGAGACTGAAGCTTTCTTT
CDR3: CASSLTETEAFF

J: TRBJ1-1
V: TRBV14
D: NA
size: NA
DNA: TGTGCCAGCAGCCAAGACAGGGGAAGCACTGAAGCTTTCTTT
CDR3: CASSQDRGSTEAFF

J: TRBJ2-5
V: TRBV6-1
D: NA
size: NA
DNA: TGTGCCAGCAGTGAATTGCGGGGATCGGAGACCCAGTACTTC
CDR3: CASSELRGSETQYF

J: TRBJ2-7
V: TRBV19
D: TRBD2
size: once
DNA: TGTGCCAGTAGTATAGGTAGCGGGGTCACCTACGAGCAGTACTTC
CDR3: CASSIGSGVTYEQYF

J: TRBJ1-1
V: TRBV5-6
D: NA
size: once
DNA: TGTGCCAGCAGCCCGGGGGGCACTGAAGCTTTCTTT
CDR3: CASSPGGTEAFF

J: TRBJ1-3
V: TRBV7-9
D: TRBD1
size: NA
DNA: TGTGCCAGCAGCTCAGGGACAGCCTCTGGAAACACCATATATTTT
CDR3: CASSSGTASGNTIYF

J: TRBJ2-3
V: TRBV7-6
D: TRBD2
size: NA
DNA: TGTGCCAGCAGCTTGGACGGGACTAGTGGGGGGGATACGCAGTATTTT
CDR3: CASSLDGTSGGDTQYF

J: TRBJ2-1
V: TRBV21-1
D: NA
size: NA
DNA: TGTGCCAGCTCATCCCCGGGACAGGGGGCCGATGAGCAGTTCTTC
CDR3: CASSSPGQGADEQFF